These T cell receptor beta chains were read from a single sample in a study of control samples from healthy donors and cancer patients. The method was immunoSEQ multiplex PCR; TCRdb's version includes in-frame clones alone and lacks a portion of them. The sample includes under 65,000 clones, approximately 87% seen only once; the top ten take 9.5% to 15%. The sample comprised PBMCs. Receptors were obtained from a woman between 55 and 75 years old with lung cancer. Both conserved end residues are part of each CDR3. The D gene is left open where the match is weak. Clone size appears in some rows only: once, few, many, or a class for an expanded clone.

clone size,V gene,J gene,D gene,CDR3 DNA,CDR3 protein
.,TRBV9,TRBJ2-1,.,TGTGCCAGCAGCCCCCCGGGACTCAGTTCTAATGAGCAGTTCTTC,CASSPPGLSSNEQFF
.,TRBV4-2,TRBJ1-1,.,TGTGCCAGCGGAATAGGGACACCCGAGGGCACTGAAGCTTTCTTT,CASGIGTPEGTEAFF
.,TRBV19,TRBJ2-6,.,TGTGCCAGTAGTATAATCAGGGCAAGGACTGGGGCCAACGTCCTGACTTTC,CASSIIRARTGANVLTF
.,TRBV28,TRBJ1-2,.,TGTGCCAGCAGACGTGGCCCGGACAGCCCTCTGGGCTACACCTTC,CASRRGPDSPLGYTF
.,TRBV2,TRBJ1-2,.,TGTGCCAGCAACCGGCAGGGGCCAGACTATGGCTACACCTTC,CASNRQGPDYGYTF
few,TRBV5-1,TRBJ1-3,.,TGCGCCAGCAGTCCCCTGACAGCCGGCTCTGGAAACACCATATATTTT,CASSPLTAGSGNTIYF
.,TRBV11-2,TRBJ1-1,.,TGTGCCAGCAGCTTAGAGGGGCAGCTCACTGAAGCTTTCTTT,CASSLEGQLTEAFF
.,TRBV5-5,TRBJ1-2,.,TGTGCCAGCACCAATCCGACGAACTATGGCTACACCTTC,CASTNPTNYGYTF
.,TRBV14,TRBJ2-3,.,TGTGCCAGCAGCCGGCAGGCCCGCACAGATACGCAGTATTTT,CASSRQARTDTQYF
.,TRBV20-1,TRBJ2-3,TRBD1,TGCAGTGCCCGGACAGGGGATACGCAGTATTTT,CSARTGDTQYF
once,TRBV2,TRBJ1-2,.,TGTGCCAGCAGTGAGGACCTCTACTATGGCTACACCTTC,CASSEDLYYGYTF
few,TRBV4-1,TRBJ2-3,TRBD2,TGCGCCAGCAGCCAAGGGGAGACTCGGGGGGTAGATACGCAGTATTTT,CASSQGETRGVDTQYF
.,TRBV27,TRBJ1-6,.,TGTGCCAGCAGTTTCCCCGATGGGTATTCACCCCTCCACTTT,CASSFPDGYSPLHF
.,TRBV5-8,TRBJ2-1,TRBD1,TGTGCCAGCAGCCTCAGCAGGGACAGTTACAATGAGCAGTTCTTC,CASSLSRDSYNEQFF
.,TRBV4-2,TRBJ2-3,TRBD2,TGTGCCAGCAGCCAAGCTGGGACTAGCGGGAGGGATACGCAGTATTTT,CASSQAGTSGRDTQYF
.,TRBV3-1/TRBV3-2,TRBJ2-1,TRBD2,TGTGCCAGCAGCCCATGGACTAGCGGGACCTACAATGAGCAGTTCTTC,CASSPWTSGTYNEQFF
.,TRBV6-5,TRBJ1-1,.,TGTGCCAGCAGTAGCACAGGGAGAACTGAAGCTTTCTTT,CASSSTGRTEAFF
.,TRBV7-9,TRBJ2-3,.,TGTGCCAGCAGCTCCCCAACGAACCGTACAGGGCCAGATACGCAGTATTTT,CASSSPTNRTGPDTQYF
.,TRBV19,TRBJ1-1,.,TGTGCCAGCCCAAGACCAGCATCGAGCGAAGCTTTCTTT,CASPRPASSEAFF
.,TRBV5-6,TRBJ1-5,.,TGTGCCAGCAGCTCTTCTGGCAATCAGCCCCAGCATTTT,CASSSSGNQPQHF
.,TRBV7-9,TRBJ1-5,.,TGTGCCAGCAGCTTAGCAGGGGGGCCTCAGCCCCAGCATTTT,CASSLAGGPQPQHF
.,TRBV6-5,TRBJ1-1,TRBD1,TGTGCCAGCAAGGGACAGGGCCCCTCGTGGGGAGCTTTCTTT,CASKGQGPSWGAFF
.,TRBV7-9,TRBJ1-1,.,TGTGCCAGCAGCGGTAAATTGGGGATTGGCACTGAAGCTTTCTTT,CASSGKLGIGTEAFF
.,TRBV7-9,TRBJ2-1,TRBD2,TGTGCCAGCAGCTCGGGACTAGCGGGGGCCTACAATGAGCAGTTCTTC,CASSSGLAGAYNEQFF
.,TRBV20-1,TRBJ1-5,TRBD1,TGCAGTGCTAGTACCTGGGGACAGGGACGGAGCAATCAGCCCCAGCATTTT,CSASTWGQGRSNQPQHF
.,TRBV28,TRBJ1-5,.,TGTGCCAGCGGCAGGATTAGGAATCAGCCCCAGCATTTT,CASGRIRNQPQHF
.,TRBV4-2,TRBJ2-3,.,TGTGCCAGCAGCCAAGGCGGTCGCGGCCTCCTAGGGGGTACGCAGTATTTT,CASSQGGRGLLGGTQYF
.,TRBV6-4,TRBJ1-6,.,TGTGCCAGCAGTGACTCGGCAGTCGTCGGGTCCTATAATTCACCCCTCCACTTT,CASSDSAVVGSYNSPLHF
.,TRBV2,TRBJ1-1,.,TGTGCCAGCATGCCGAACACTGAAGCTTTCTTT,CASMPNTEAFF
.,TRBV27,TRBJ2-5,TRBD1,TGTGCCAGCAGTTTACAGGGGGCAGAGACCCAGTACTTC,CASSLQGAETQYF
.,TRBV5-1,TRBJ2-3,TRBD2,TGCGCCAGCAGCTTGCCCGAAACTAGCGGGGGCTCAGATACGCAGTATTTT,CASSLPETSGGSDTQYF
.,TRBV5-6,TRBJ1-1,.,TGTGCCAGCAGCCGGACAGAGATGAACACTGAAGCTTTCTTT,CASSRTEMNTEAFF
.,TRBV30,TRBJ2-7,.,TGTGCCTGGAGACGGACCTACTACGAGCAGTACTTC,CAWRRTYYEQYF
.,TRBV7-2,TRBJ2-2,.,TGTGCCAGCAGCAAACAGGGTTTGAACACCGGGGAGCTGTTTTTT,CASSKQGLNTGELFF
.,TRBV28,TRBJ2-7,TRBD2,TGTGCCAGCAGTGGGACTAGCGGCGCCTACGAGCAGTACTTC,CASSGTSGAYEQYF
.,TRBV7-3,TRBJ2-3,.,TGTGCCAGCAGCTTTATGGGCACAGATACGCAGTATTTT,CASSFMGTDTQYF
.,TRBV6-6,TRBJ2-3,.,TGTGCCAGCAGAGAGCGAGATACGCAGTATTTT,CASRERDTQYF
.,TRBV27,TRBJ2-6,.,TGTGCCAGCAGTTTTATCACCTCTGGGGCCAACGTCCTGACTTTC,CASSFITSGANVLTF
few,TRBV10-1,TRBJ2-7,TRBD1,TGCGCCAGCATTCCACCGGGACAGCCTTACGAGCAGTACTTC,CASIPPGQPYEQYF
.,TRBV19,TRBJ2-1,.,TGTGCCAGTAGTTGGGCGGGGCAGGGGAGCTCCTACAATGAGCAGTTCTTC,CASSWAGQGSSYNEQFF